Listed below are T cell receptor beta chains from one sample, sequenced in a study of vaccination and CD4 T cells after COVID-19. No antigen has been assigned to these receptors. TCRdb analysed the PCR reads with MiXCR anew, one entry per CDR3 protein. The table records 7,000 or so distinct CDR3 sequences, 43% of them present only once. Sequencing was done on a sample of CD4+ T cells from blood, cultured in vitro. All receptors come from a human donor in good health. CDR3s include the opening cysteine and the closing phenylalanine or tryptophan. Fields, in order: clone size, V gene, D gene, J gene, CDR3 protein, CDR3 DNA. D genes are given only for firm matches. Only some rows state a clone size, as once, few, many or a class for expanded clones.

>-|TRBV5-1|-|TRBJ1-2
CASSLVQAYGYTF
TGCGCCAGCAGCTTGGTACAGGCCTATGGCTACACCTTC
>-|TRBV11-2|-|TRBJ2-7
CASGLHGALSYEQYF
TGTGCCAGCGGACTCCATGGGGCACTCTCCTACGAGCAGTACTTC
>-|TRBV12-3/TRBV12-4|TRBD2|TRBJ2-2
CASSSLTSGRPGELFF
TGTGCCAGCAGTTCACTGACTAGCGGGAGACCGGGGGAGCTGTTTTTT
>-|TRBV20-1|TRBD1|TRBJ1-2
CSARDAGQGTGGYTF
TGCAGTGCTAGAGATGCGGGACAGGGAACTGGTGGCTACACCTTC
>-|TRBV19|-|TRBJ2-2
CAVRVFGNTGELFF
TGTGCCGTCCGGGTCTTCGGGAACACCGGGGAGCTGTTTTTT
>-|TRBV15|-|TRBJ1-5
CATSSGQGRRQPQHF
TGTGCCACCAGCAGCGGGCAGGGCCGTAGGCAGCCCCAGCATTTT
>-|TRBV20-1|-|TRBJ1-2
CSARDPGTSGYTF
TGCAGTGCTAGAGACCCCGGGACAAGTGGCTACACCTTC
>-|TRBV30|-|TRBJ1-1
CAWSRVNTEAFF
TGTGCCTGGAGTAGGGTGAACACTGAAGCTTTCTTT
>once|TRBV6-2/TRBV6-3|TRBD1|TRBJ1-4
CASSYGQGATNEKLFF
TGTGCCAGCAGTTACGGACAGGGTGCAACTAATGAAAAACTGTTTTTT
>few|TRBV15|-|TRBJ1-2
CATSGEIRNYGYTF
TGTGCCACCAGCGGAGAGATCAGGAACTATGGCTACACCTTC
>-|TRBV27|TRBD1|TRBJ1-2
CASSSPISGGLDYGYTF
TGTGCCAGCAGTTCCCCAATATCAGGGGGCTTGGACTATGGCTACACCTTC
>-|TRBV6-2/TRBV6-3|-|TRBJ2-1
CASSWGGYNEQFF
TGTGCCAGCAGTTGGGGAGGCTACAATGAGCAGTTCTTC
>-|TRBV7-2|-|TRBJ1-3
CASSLRVDSGNTIYF
TGTGCCAGCAGCTTAAGGGTTGACTCTGGAAACACCATATATTTT
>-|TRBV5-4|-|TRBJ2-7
CASSFDRSYEQYF
TGTGCCAGCAGCTTTGACAGATCCTACGAGCAGTACTTC
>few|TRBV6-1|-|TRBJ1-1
CASSRPGAGNTEAFF
TGTGCCAGCAGCCGGCCAGGGGCGGGGAACACTGAAGCTTTCTTT
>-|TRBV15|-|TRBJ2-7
CATSRDPGSSYEQYF
TGTGCCACCAGCAGAGATCCGGGGAGTTCCTACGAGCAGTACTTC
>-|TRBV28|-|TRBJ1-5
CASSPDLNQPQHF
TGTGCCAGCAGTCCCGACCTAAATCAGCCCCAGCATTTT
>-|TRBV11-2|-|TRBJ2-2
CASSPQQSGNTGELFF
TGTGCCAGCAGCCCCCAACAGAGCGGGAACACCGGGGAGCTGTTTTTT
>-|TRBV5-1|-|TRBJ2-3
CASSLGQDADTQYF
TGCGCCAGCAGCTTGGGTCAAGACGCAGATACGCAGTATTTT
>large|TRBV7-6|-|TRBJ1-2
CASSPDSNYGYTF
TGTGCCAGCAGCCCTGACAGCAACTATGGCTACACCTTC
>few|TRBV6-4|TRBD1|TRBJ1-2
CASSPQGVRTGGYTF
TGTGCCAGCAGCCCCCAGGGGGTAAGGACTGGAGGCTACACCTTC
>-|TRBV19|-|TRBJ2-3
CATSKHISTDTQYF
TGTGCCACCTCGAAACATATTAGCACAGATACGCAGTATTTT
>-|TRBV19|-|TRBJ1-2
CASTPNGMTVNYGYTF
TGTGCCAGTACTCCAAACGGCATGACAGTAAACTATGGCTACACCTTC
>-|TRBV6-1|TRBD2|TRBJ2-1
CASHSGSSYNEQFF
TGTGCCAGCCATAGCGGGAGCTCCTACAATGAGCAGTTCTTC
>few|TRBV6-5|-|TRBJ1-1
CASSYSAPKFPEAFF
TGTGCCAGCAGTTACTCCGCTCCTAAGTTCCCTGAAGCTTTCTTT
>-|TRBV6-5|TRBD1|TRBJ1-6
CASSYSKTGVSPLHF
TGTGCCAGCAGTTACTCGAAGACAGGGGTTTCACCCCTCCACTTT
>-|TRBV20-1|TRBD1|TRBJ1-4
CSARELTGNDEKLFF
TGCAGTGCTAGAGAGCTGACAGGGAACGATGAAAAACTGTTTTTT
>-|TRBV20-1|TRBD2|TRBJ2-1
CSARASGGYSYNEQFF
TGCAGTGCTAGAGCGTCGGGGGGGTACTCCTACAATGAGCAGTTCTTC